The 27 T cell receptor beta chains presented below share a single source sample, sequenced in a study of blood T cell repertoires in COVID-19. Generated by immunoSEQ multiplex PCR, the TCRdb table keeps only in-frame clones and is missing some. The table includes roughly 300,000 clones, approximately 89% detected once. The specimen was peripheral blood. These receptors all come from a woman aged 25 to 39 with COVID-19, enrolled during active disease.

This sequence joins TRBV15 and TRBJ1-2; no clear D gene. The CDR3 runs 15 residues. The germline V gene encodes CDR1 LNHNV and CDR2 YYDKDF (reference sequence). The V end lost 1 base, the J end lost 4 bases, and 13 bases lay between the germline ends. The CDR3 coding sequence is TGTGCCACCAGCAGAGGAATACAAGGGAGCTATGGCTACACCTTC. Protein: CATSRGIQGSYGYTF.

The chain carries TRBV19 and TRBJ1-2; TRBD1 agrees at 7 bases. Germline V gene data show CDR1 as LNHDA and CDR2 as SQIVND (reference sequence). Losses at the gene ends were 3 bases for V and 3 bases for J; bases not matched to a gene: 10. CDR3 length equals 16 residues. The CDR3 DNA reads as TGTGCCAGTAGTATTAGAGGGGACAGAATGCACTATGGCTACACCTTC. It specifies CASSIRGDRMHYGYTF.

This chain uses TRBV5-1 with TRBJ2-3, with 14 bases that match TRBD2. V lost 4 bases to trimming and J lost 6 bases; unmatched junction nucleotides: 7. Germline-derived CDR1 and CDR2 are SGHRS and YFSETQ. This CDR3 has 16 residues. The CDR3 nucleotides are TGCGCCAGCAGCCCCGGGACTAGCGGGGGAGGGGATACGCAGTATTTT. Translating gives CASSPGTSGGGDTQYF.

The J gene is TRBJ1-1, the V gene TRBV5-1, with D perhaps TRBD1 (6 bases). CDR1 is SGHRS, CDR2 YFSETQ, per germline. V shed 4 bases and J shed 6 bases, with 16 bases lying between them. The CDR3 contains 14 residues. CDR3 DNA sequence: TGCGCCAGCAGCGGCGGACAGATTCCCTCTGAAGCTTTCTTT. Translating gives CASSGGQIPSEAFF.

The chain couples TRBV10-3 to TRBJ2-3, with TRBD1 as a possible D gene (5 bases). CDR1 ENHRY and CDR2 SYGVKD come from the germline V gene. This CDR3 has 15 amino acids. Trimming pared 3 bases from V and 3 bases from J, leaving 13 bases between. The CDR3 loop reads CAISDAQKGTDTQYF. CDR3 coding DNA: TGTGCCATCAGTGACGCCCAAAAGGGGACAGATACGCAGTATTTT.

The rearrangement links TRBV29-1 to TRBJ1-2, with TRBD1 matching 10 bases. Germline CDR1 and CDR2: SQVTM and ANQGSEA. With V trimmed by 0 bases and J by 5 bases, 9 bases remained unmatched. The CDR3 loop spans 16 amino acids. The CDR3 region is CSVEDLQTGGRYGYTF. In nucleotides, the CDR3 is TGCAGCGTTGAAGATCTACAGACAGGGGGCCGTTATGGCTACACCTTC.

This chain uses TRBV7-9 with TRBJ2-4; 13 positions agree with TRBD2. From germline, CDR1 is SEHNR and CDR2 FQNEAQ (reference sequence). The CDR3 has 16 residues. V dropped 4 bases and J dropped 3; count of bases not matched to a gene: 3. As DNA, the CDR3 is TGTGCCAGCAGCTCTACTAGCGGGGGGGACAAAAACATTCAGTACTTC. Translated, it gives CASSSTSGGDKNIQYF.

The chain links TRBV2 to TRBJ2-2; 7 nucleotides match TRBD2. Germline V gene sequence: CDR1 SNHLY, CDR2 FYNNEI. This CDR3 is 15 amino acids long. The CDR3 nucleotides are TGTGCTAGCGGGTGGGGCAGGGTGAACACCGGGGAGCTGTTTTTT. Translation: CASGWGRVNTGELFF.

Regarding this clone: The germline gene is not matched at one end of the junction; a read error may be the cause. This chain links TRBV7-7 with TRBJ1-3, with 9 bases fitting TRBD1. The CDR3 runs 14 residues. Germline V gene sequence: CDR1 SSHAT, CDR2 FNYEAQ (reference sequence). This CDR3 is CASSPDRGRSTIYF. The CDR3 region has the DNA TGTGCTAGCAGCCCGGACAGGGGAAGAAGCACCATATATTTT. Based on the CDR3 plus reference TRBV7-7 and TRBJ1-3, the full variable domain is GAGVSQSPRYKVTKRGQDVTLRCDPISSHATLYWYQQALGQGPEFLTYFNYEAQPDKSGLPSDRFSAERPEGSISTLTIQRTEQRDSAMYRCASSPDRGRSTIYFGEGSWLTVV.

The chain employs TRBV7-9 and TRBJ2-2; D perhaps matches TRBD1 (5 bases). Trimming pared 7 bases from V and 9 bases from J, leaving 21 bases between. The CDR3 extends over 15 amino acids. Germline V gene sequence: CDR1 SEHNR, CDR2 FQNEAQ (reference sequence). CDR3 sequence: CASTPLGPTHRELFF. CDR3 bases: TGTGCCAGCACCCCCCTGGGGCCTACCCACCGGGAGCTGTTTTTT.

This clone was detected only once. The chain uses TRBV5-1 and TRBJ1-1; D not certain. V was clipped by 0 bases and J by 0 bases, with 9 bases between them. This CDR3 has 15 residues. Germline assignment: CDR1 SGHRS and CDR2 YFSETQ. The CDR3 DNA is TGCGCCAGCAGCTTGGGTATGGCAGTGAACACTGAAGCTTTCTTT. Translation: CASSLGMAVNTEAFF.

The chain has TRBV18 and TRBJ2-5; D is possibly TRBD2 (5 bases). Trimming stripped 2 bases from V and 2 bases from J, with 12 bases between. The CDR3 has 15 residues. Germline V gene data show CDR1 as KGHSH and CDR2 as LQKENI. CDR3 sequence reads: CASSPGSGVQETQYF. The CDR3 coding sequence is TGTGCCAGCTCACCAGGTTCCGGGGTACAAGAGACCCAGTACTTC.

V gene TRBV5-6 combines with J gene TRBJ1-3, with TRBD1 matching 7 bases. Unmatched junction bases numbered 7, after V lost 4 bases and J lost 3 bases. CDR1 and CDR2 from the germline V gene are SGHDT and YYEEEE. The CDR3 has 15 residues. CDR3 amino acids: CASSPDRAGGNTIYF. The CDR3 DNA sequence: TGTGCCAGCAGCCCCGACAGGGCGGGTGGAAACACCATATATTTT. Supplemented by reference TRBV5-6 and TRBJ1-3, the full variable domain reads DAGVTQSPTHLIKTRGQQVTLRCSPKSGHDTVSWYQQALGQGPQFIFQYYEEEERQRGNFPDRFSGHQFPNYSSELNVNALLLGDSALYLCASSPDRAGGNTIYFGEGSWLTVV.

The chain employs TRBV5-1 and TRBJ2-5, with D perhaps TRBD2 (5 bases). Per the germline V gene, CDR1 is SGHRS and CDR2 is YFSETQ. V lost 0 bases and J lost 5, with 8 bases in between. This CDR3 is built from 13 residues. The DNA of the CDR3 is TGCGCCAGCAGCTTGGGGGAGATGGAGACCCAGTACTTC. Translated: CASSLGEMETQYF.

This sequence joins TRBV6-1 and TRBJ2-7; the match to TRBD2 covers 7 bases. The J segment lost 0 bases and the V segment lost 2 bases, leaving 7 bases of the junction unmatched. CDR1 is MNHNS and CDR2 is SASEGT in the germline V gene. This CDR3 spans 16 amino acids. CDR3 in DNA: TGTGCCAGCAGTGAATCTAGTGGGGAGGGCTCCTACGAGCAGTACTTC. It translates to CASSESSGEGSYEQYF.

The genes are TRBV19 and TRBJ1-5; D perhaps matches TRBD1 (5 bases). Germline values: CDR1 LNHDA, CDR2 SQIVND (reference sequence). This CDR3 comprises 13 residues. V was pared by 5 bases and J by 3 bases, with 8 bases between. This CDR3 reads CASSFGANQPQHF. The CDR3 DNA sequence: TGTGCCAGTAGTTTTGGGGCCAATCAGCCCCAGCATTTT.

This clone appeared a few times. This chain uses TRBV2 with TRBJ2-3, with 7 bases aligning to TRBD1. V shed 2 bases, J shed 10 bases, and the junction held 12 bases outside the gene matches. The germline V gene encodes CDR1 SNHLY and CDR2 FYNNEI. The CDR3 is 15 amino acids. CDR3 sequence reads: CASSELTGATRSQYF. The CDR3 region has the DNA TGTGCCAGCAGTGAATTAACAGGGGCCACCCGATCGCAGTATTTT.

This chain links TRBV15 with TRBJ2-1; 13 bases agree with TRBD2. CDR3 length equals 15 residues. The germline CDR1 and CDR2 sequences are LNHNV and YYDKDF (reference sequence). The junction had 9 bases not matched to a gene; V was cut back by 7 bases and J by 9 bases. CDR3 in DNA: TGTGCCACCAAACTAGCGGGGGGGCGATTTGTTGAGCAGTTCTTC. This encodes CATKLAGGRFVEQFF.

This clone was observed a single time. The V gene is TRBV3-1 (or the pseudogene TRBV3-2), the J gene TRBJ1-5; possibly TRBD1 for D (6 bases). Germline CDR1 LGHDT, CDR2 YNNKEL (reference sequence). CDR3 length equals 15 residues. V lost 0 bases, J lost 6 bases, and 12 bases lay in between. In DNA form, the CDR3 reads TGTGCCAGCAGCCAAGATATGGGGGCCCCTCAGCCCCAGCATTTT. Encoded protein: CASSQDMGAPQPQHF.

The chain employs TRBV3-1 (or the pseudogene TRBV3-2) and TRBJ2-2; perhaps TRBD2 as D (5 bases). Germline V CDR1 and CDR2: LGHDT, YNNKEL (reference sequence). The CDR3 is 13 residues long. The V gene lost 4 bases and the J gene lost 5 bases, with 8 bases spanning the gap. The CDR3 DNA sequence: TGTGCCAGCAGCCTACCGGGGACCGGGGAGCTGTTTTTT. It is translated as CASSLPGTGELFF.

The rearrangement links TRBV23-1 to TRBJ1-2; perhaps TRBD1 as D (6 bases). TRBV23-1 is noted as an ORF with a role that remains uncertain. The length of the CDR3 is 12 residues. The V end was cut by 8 bases, the J end by 8 bases, with 15 bases between. This CDR3 is CASRRGSGGYTF. The CDR3 DNA reads TGCGCCAGCCGAAGGGGGTCAGGGGGCTACACCTTC.

The gene calls are TRBV30 and TRBJ1-1; D ambiguous. Germline-derived CDR1 and CDR2 are GTSNPN and SVGIG (reference sequence). The V end lost 5 bases, the J end lost 5 bases, and 9 bases lay between the germline ends. The CDR3 is made up of 11 amino acids. This CDR3 reads CAWAQETEAFF. In DNA, the CDR3 is TGTGCCTGGGCCCAGGAAACTGAAGCTTTCTTT.

The chain joins TRBV7-2 to TRBJ2-7; TRBD2 agrees at 8 bases. Judging by the DNA end, TRBJ2-5 fits better; the J call may be wrong. This CDR3 has 14 residues. Per germline, CDR1 SGHTA and CDR2 FQGNSA. This CDR3 reads CASSLTSEQETQYF. DNA for the CDR3: TGTGCCAGCAGCTTGACTAGCGAGCAAGAGACCCAGTACTTC.

The gene calls are TRBV5-8 and TRBJ2-6, with 7 bases fitting TRBD1. After removal of 2 bases from V and 2 bases from J, the junction contained 4 bases not matched to a gene. The CDR3 length is 16 residues. Per the germline V gene, CDR1 is SGHTS and CDR2 is YDEGEE. The CDR3 DNA follows: TGTGCCAGCAGCTTCTCGACAGGGACTGGGGCCAACGTCCTGACTTTC. It codes for CASSFSTGTGANVLTF.

The chain combines TRBV12-3 or TRBV12-4 with TRBJ2-5; no clear D. The V gene lost 4 bases and the J gene lost 4 bases, with 7 bases spanning the gap. The CDR3 is made up of 12 amino acids. This CDR3 reads CASSSTSETQYF. CDR3 nucleotide sequence: TGTGCCAGCAGTTCGACATCAGAGACCCAGTACTTC.

The chain joins TRBV7-2 to TRBJ1-1, with 7 bases lining up with TRBD1. J was trimmed by 1 base and V by 1 base; bases with no gene match: 3. Germline assignment: CDR1 SGHTA and CDR2 FQGNSA. The CDR3 extends over 15 amino acids. CDR3 in DNA: TGTGCCAGCAGCTTAGAGGGACAGCGGAACACTGAAGCTTTCTTT. Encoded protein: CASSLEGQRNTEAFF.

V is TRBV6-5 and J is TRBJ1-4; maybe TRBD1 (5 bases). CDR1 and CDR2 from the germline V gene are MNHEY and SVGAGI. The CDR3 loop spans 14 amino acids. Trimming took 9 bases from V and 0 from J, leaving 11 bases between them. CDR3 region: CASSPTATNEKLFF. The CDR3 nucleotides read TGTGCCAGTTCCCCGACAGCAACTAATGAAAAACTGTTTTTT.